These 29 T cell receptor beta chains were all obtained from the same sample, sequenced in a study of control samples from healthy donors and cancer patients. The repertoire was sequenced with immunoSEQ multiplex PCR; TCRdb's copy has only in-frame clones and lacks some. This sample has about 130,000 clones, with 80% to 95% found just once. Sequenced: blood. Receptor source: a man aged 18-30 years in good health.

The J gene is TRBJ2-3, the V gene TRBV5-6; TRBD2 aligns across 9 bases. The V gene end was trimmed by 3 bases and the J gene end by 7 bases; junction bases not matched to a gene: 12. This CDR3 spans 16 amino acids. Germline CDR1 reads SGHDT; CDR2 reads YYEEEE. In DNA form, the CDR3 reads TGTGCCAGCAGCTCACCCCGGCGGGGGGGCAGTTATACGCAGTATTTT. Protein: CASSSPRRGGSYTQYF.

The chain combines TRBV4-1 with TRBJ1-4; TRBD1 aligns across 8 bases. The V segment lost 4 bases and the J segment 3 bases; nucleotides outside the gene matches: 1. CDR1 and CDR2 (germline): MGHRA, YSYEKL. The CDR3 spans 14 residues. The CDR3 nucleotides are TGCGCCAGCAGCCGGACAGGGCCTAATGAAAAACTGTTTTTT. Translating it yields CASSRTGPNEKLFF.

V gene TRBV4-1 combines with J gene TRBJ1-4; no firm D call. CDR1 and CDR2 from the germline V gene are MGHRA and YSYEKL. V shed 1 base and J shed 8 bases, with 17 bases lying between them. The length of the CDR3 is 16 residues. The CDR3 sequence: CASSQGPGRKGEKLFF. The CDR3 DNA reads TGCGCCAGCAGCCAAGGGCCGGGCCGGAAGGGAGAAAAACTGTTTTTT.

The chain employs TRBV5-1 and TRBJ2-7; 10 positions match TRBD1. The J segment lost 1 base and the V segment lost 3 bases, leaving 4 bases of the junction unmatched. Germline assignment: CDR1 SGHRS and CDR2 YFSETQ. The CDR3 runs 15 residues. The CDR3: CASSSRQGASYEQYF. In DNA form, the CDR3 reads TGCGCCAGCAGCTCGCGACAGGGGGCTTCCTACGAGCAGTACTTC.

This clone has just a few counts. This chain connects TRBV7-9 to TRBJ1-4; TRBD1 matches at 10 bases. From germline, CDR1 is SEHNR and CDR2 FQNEAQ (reference sequence). J gave up 8 bases and V 1 base, and 4 bases lay outside the gene matches. This CDR3 comprises 15 residues. This chain's CDR3 is CASSLGDRGWEKLFF. CDR3 bases: TGTGCCAGCAGCTTAGGGGACAGGGGATGGGAAAAACTGTTTTTT. Variable domain in full (rest from reference TRBV7-9 and TRBJ1-4): DTGVSQNPRHKITKRGQNVTFRCDPISEHNRLYWYRQTLGQGPEFLTYFQNEAQLEKSRLLSDRFSAERPKGSFSTLEIQRTEQGDSAMYLCASSLGDRGWEKLFFGSGTQLSVL.

In the case of this clone: Other nucleotide sequences from this sample produce the same CDR3. This chain links TRBV7-9 with TRBJ2-7; D ambiguous. The V end was cut by 5 bases, the J end by 4 bases, with 6 bases between. CDR1 is SEHNR and CDR2 is FQNEAQ in the germline V gene (reference sequence). This CDR3 has 11 amino acids. CDR3 sequence reads: CASSLRYEQYF. CDR3 nucleotides: TGTGCCAGCAGCCTCCGATACGAGCAGTACTTC.

This sequence joins TRBV12-3 or TRBV12-4 and TRBJ2-7, with a possible D match to TRBD1 (6 bases). This CDR3 spans 13 amino acids. Deletions cut 6 bases from V and 0 bases from J, with 9 bases between. The CDR3 region is CASRGDISYEQYF. The DNA of the CDR3 is TGTGCCAGCAGGGGGGACATCTCCTACGAGCAGTACTTC.

Here the CDR3 reads CASSPDLGNEQFF. CDR3 nucleotides: TGTGCCAGCAGCCCAGATCTGGGGAATGAGCAGTTCTTC. The V call is TRBV9, the J call TRBJ2-1; D uncertain. V lost 4 bases and J lost 7, with 12 bases in between. The germline gives CDR1 SGDLS, CDR2 YYNGEE. The CDR3 is made up of 13 amino acids.

The chain joins TRBV5-1 to TRBJ2-2; D could derive from TRBD1 or TRBD2 (5 bases each). Per the germline V gene, CDR1 is SGHRS and CDR2 is YFSETQ. V was clipped by 6 bases and J by 4 bases, with 16 bases between them. The CDR3 length is 15 residues. The CDR3 protein is CASTADGDGTGELFF. The CDR3 DNA sequence: TGCGCCAGCACGGCGGATGGGGACGGCACCGGGGAGCTGTTTTTT.

The chain recombines TRBV5-4 with TRBJ2-2; 10 bases align to TRBD2. V gave up 2 bases and J gave up 6 bases; unmatched junction bases: 7. Germline CDR1 SGHNT, CDR2 YYREEE (reference sequence). The length of the CDR3 is 16 residues. The CDR3 region is CASSLSGTSEAGELFF. Written as DNA, the CDR3 is TGTGCCAGCAGCTTATCCGGGACTAGCGAAGCCGGGGAGCTGTTTTTT.

This rearrangement joins TRBV12-3 or TRBV12-4 to TRBJ2-1; D unresolved. V lost 3 bases to trimming and J lost 10 bases, with 10 bases between them. CDR3 size: 12 residues. The CDR3 nucleotides read TGTGCCAGCAGTTTTGGGAACCCCGAGCAGTTCTTC. Amino acids: CASSFGNPEQFF.

The CDR3 sequence is CASSQEGGPTYEQYF. The CDR3 DNA is TGTGCCAGCAGCCAAGAGGGGGGTCCCACCTACGAGCAGTACTTC. V gene TRBV4-2 combines with J gene TRBJ2-7; D is perhaps TRBD2 (6 bases). CDR1 LGHNA and CDR2 YNFKEQ come from the germline V gene. V lost 0 bases and J lost 2, with 11 bases in between. The CDR3 has 15 residues.

The chain joins TRBV25-1 to TRBJ1-1; the match to TRBD1 covers 7 bases. Per germline, CDR1 MGHDK and CDR2 SYGVNS. The CDR3 runs to 14 residues. The ends lost 7 bases at V and 0 bases at J; junction bases unmatched: 5. The CDR3 reads CASIGGLVNTEAFF. The CDR3 DNA reads as TGTGCCAGCATAGGGGGCCTGGTGAACACTGAAGCTTTCTTT.

The CDR3 here is CASIGIGGTQYF. In DNA form, the CDR3 reads TGTGCCAGCATCGGGATTGGGGGTACGCAGTATTTT. The gene calls are TRBV6-5 and TRBJ2-3, with D perhaps matching TRBD1 or TRBD2 (5 bases each). V was trimmed by 7 bases and J by 8 bases, leaving 13 bases between them. Per germline, CDR1 MNHEY and CDR2 SVGAGI. The CDR3 totals 12 residues.

This chain joins TRBV27 and TRBJ2-3, with 10 bases that match TRBD2. Trimming at V came to 5 bases and at J to 0 bases, leaving 2 bases not matched to a gene. The CDR3 consists of 15 residues. Germline V gene data show CDR1 as MNHEY and CDR2 as SMNVEV (reference sequence). The CDR3 spells CASSILAGSTDTQYF. The CDR3 DNA reads TGTGCCAGCAGTATACTAGCGGGAAGCACAGATACGCAGTATTTT.

Only one count was recorded for this clone. The chain links TRBV18 to TRBJ1-1; D ambiguous. The ends were cut back, 4 bases at V and 4 bases at J, with 10 bases in the middle. Germline V gene data show CDR1 as KGHSH and CDR2 as LQKENI. The CDR3 totals 13 residues. The CDR3 region is CASSRVGATEAFF. CDR3 nucleotide sequence: TGTGCCAGCTCACGCGTAGGCGCCACTGAAGCTTTCTTT.

For the CDR3, the DNA is TGCGCCAGCAGCACTTCGAATTCACCCCTCCACTTT. Its protein is CASSTSNSPLHF. The chain carries TRBV5-1 and TRBJ1-6, with D uncertain. Trimming shortened V by 4 bases and J by 7 bases, and 6 bases separated the two germline ends. The CDR3 is made up of 12 amino acids. CDR1 is SGHRS and CDR2 is YFSETQ in the germline V gene.

J is TRBJ2-5 and V is TRBV3-1 (or the pseudogene TRBV3-2); possibly TRBD2 for D (6 bases). CDR1 LGHDT and CDR2 YNNKEL come from the germline V gene (reference sequence). The CDR3 contains 15 residues. Trimming pared 2 bases from V and 5 bases from J, leaving 15 bases between. CDR3 nucleotide sequence: TGTGCCAGCAGCCAACCGGACTATCTTCGGGAGACCCAGTACTTC. Amino acids: CASSQPDYLRETQYF.

The chain is built from TRBV7-9 and TRBJ2-4, with D tentatively TRBD1 or TRBD2 (5 bases each). The length of the CDR3 is 14 residues. Trimming shortened V by 0 bases and J by 9 bases, and 12 bases separated the two germline ends. Germline V gives CDR1 SEHNR, CDR2 FQNEAQ (reference sequence). The CDR3 loop reads CASSLARGPPIQYF. The CDR3 DNA follows: TGTGCCAGCAGCTTAGCGAGGGGACCTCCCATTCAGTACTTC.

Written as DNA, the CDR3 is TGTGCCAGCAGTTCTTTTGTGTTGGTCAATGAGCAGTTCTTC. Protein: CASSSFVLVNEQFF. The chain joins TRBV6-2 or TRBV6-3 to TRBJ2-1; no clear D gene. V gave up 4 bases and J gave up 6 bases, with 13 bases separating them. The CDR3 extends over 14 amino acids. Germline V gene sequence: CDR1 MNHEY, CDR2 SVGEGT.

The chain links TRBV7-9 to TRBJ1-5, with TRBD1 matching over 8 bases. V lost 4 bases to trimming and J lost 5 bases; unmatched junction nucleotides: 10. Germline CDR1 and CDR2: SEHNR and FQNEAQ (reference sequence). The CDR3 spans 16 residues. This CDR3 reads CASSWGIGTGHQPQHF. CDR3 nucleotides: TGTGCCAGCAGCTGGGGGATAGGGACAGGCCATCAGCCCCAGCATTTT.

The chain links TRBV25-1 to TRBJ1-1, with D perhaps TRBD1 (6 bases). Germline V gene sequence: CDR1 MGHDK, CDR2 SYGVNS. Trimming stripped 6 bases from V and 1 base from J, with 9 bases between. This CDR3 has 13 residues. CDR3 nucleotide sequence: TGTGCCAGCAGGAAGGGACAGAACACTGAAGCTTTCTTT. Translated, it gives CASRKGQNTEAFF.

The V call is TRBV5-1, the J call TRBJ1-6; possible D gene TRBD1, 6 bases. V was shortened by 4 bases and J by 8 bases, with 19 bases between the two germline ends. This CDR3 contains 16 residues. The germline V gene encodes CDR1 SGHRS and CDR2 YFSETQ. The CDR3 here is CASSGFSRGVDSPLHF. The CDR3 coding sequence is TGCGCCAGCAGCGGGTTCTCGAGGGGGGTTGATTCACCCCTCCACTTT.

This chain connects TRBV30 to TRBJ2-5; D not resolved. Trimming removed 0 bases at V and 5 bases at J, with 13 bases between. In germline, CDR1 is GTSNPN, CDR2 SVGIG (reference sequence). The CDR3 spans 14 residues. The CDR3 here is CAWSVRSSGETQYF. As DNA, the CDR3 is TGTGCCTGGAGTGTACGATCCAGTGGGGAGACCCAGTACTTC.

The V and J genes are TRBV6-5 and TRBJ2-1; tentatively, D is TRBD2 (6 bases). The CDR3 is made up of 15 amino acids. The V and J ends lost 6 bases and 1 base respectively, with 13 bases between them. CDR1 and CDR2 (germline): MNHEY, SVGAGI. CDR3 DNA sequence: TGTGCCAGCAGCCCGAGTGGAGGGTCCTACAATGAGCAGTTCTTC. This gives the protein CASSPSGGSYNEQFF.

The gene calls are TRBV10-3 and TRBJ1-1; possible D gene TRBD1, 6 bases. Looked up from germline, CDR1 is ENHRY and CDR2 is SYGVKD. This CDR3 is built from 12 residues. With 4 bases removed from V and 11 bases from J, the gap between germline ends came to 14 bases. Here the CDR3 reads CAISAQGKSAFF. The CDR3 nucleotides are TGTGCCATCAGTGCACAGGGTAAAAGTGCTTTCTTT.

This chain joins TRBV4-2 and TRBJ1-2, with D possibly TRBD1 on 5 matching bases. Per germline, CDR1 LGHNA and CDR2 YNFKEQ. The CDR3 contains 15 residues. V was clipped by 1 base and J by 6 bases, with 15 bases between them. CDR3 sequence reads: CASSQGKTQGNGYTF. CDR3 nucleotide sequence: TGTGCCAGCAGCCAAGGGAAAACGCAGGGAAATGGCTACACCTTC.

The J gene is TRBJ1-2, the V gene TRBV3-1 (or the pseudogene TRBV3-2); 7 positions match TRBD1. Per the germline V gene, CDR1 is LGHDT and CDR2 is YNNKEL (reference sequence). V gave up 6 bases and J gave up 6 bases; unmatched junction bases: 4. The length of the CDR3 is 12 residues. The CDR3 region is CASRGTGDGYTF. The CDR3, as DNA: TGTGCCAGCAGGGGAACAGGGGATGGCTACACCTTC.

V gene TRBV2 combines with J gene TRBJ1-2; weak D call: TRBD1 (5 bases). CDR1 and CDR2 from the germline V gene are SNHLY and FYNNEI. This CDR3 contains 14 residues. The V and J ends lost 7 bases and 8 bases respectively, with 20 bases between them. The CDR3 DNA sequence: TGTGCCAGCACCCGAAACCCGGGGGGTGGAGGCTACACCTTC. It yields the protein CASTRNPGGGGYTF. Together with reference TRBV2 and TRBJ1-2, the CDR3 gives the full variable domain: EPEVTQTPSHQVTQMGQEVILRCVPISNHLYFYWYRQILGQKVEFLVSFYNNEISEKSEIFDDQFSVERPDGSNFTLKIRSTKLEDSAMYFCASTRNPGGGGYTFGSGTRLTVV.